This TCR beta chain comes out of a study of T cell responses to AZD1222 COVID-19 vaccine. Details on this clone: Antigen: not known.

Measured with immunoSEQ multiplex PCR; TCRdb has only the in-frame clones, and not every one. The sample shows about 130,000 clones, approximately 90% of them seen only once. The study's findings and limits: Repertoires were collected only later (after the peak T cell response had occurred).

The CDR3 runs 15 residues. Germline CDR1 and CDR2: SGHTA and FQGNSA. V shed 7 bases and J shed 2 bases, with 18 bases lying between them. The chain recombines TRBV7-2 with TRBJ2-7; D is possibly TRBD2 (5 bases). This specimen consisted of peripheral blood, obtained on day 0 of AZD1222 vaccination. The clonotype originates from an adult in good health. This CDR3 reads CASTAGPRGTYEQYF. CDR3 in DNA: TGTGCCAGCACCGCGGGCCCCCGGGGAACCTACGAGCAGTACTTC.